This entry lists 25 T cell receptor beta chains sequenced from one sample in a study of blood T cell repertoires in COVID-19. Profiling relied on immunoSEQ multiplex PCR, and the TCRdb table lists in-frame clones only, not all of them. The table has 300,000 to 400,000 clones, about nine tenths seen once. The sequenced sample was PBMCs or T cells enriched from blood (not recorded which). These receptors originate from a man between 60 and 75 years old who had recovered from COVID-19.

The rearrangement joins TRBV5-5 to TRBJ2-1, with 9 bases that match TRBD1. The CDR3 length is 15 residues. CDR1 is SGHKS and CDR2 is YYEKEE in the germline V gene (reference sequence). The V segment lost 4 bases and the J segment 3 bases; nucleotides outside the gene matches: 5. CDR3 sequence (DNA): TGTGCCAGCAGCGCAACAGGGGGCGGCTACAATGAGCAGTTCTTC. It encodes CASSATGGGYNEQFF.

The chain joins TRBV11-3 to TRBJ2-2; tentative D call: TRBD2 (5 bases). CDR1 SGHNT and CDR2 YENEEA come from the germline V gene. Trimming cost V 3 bases and J 3 bases, with 14 bases left between them. The CDR3 runs to 16 residues. The CDR3 region has the DNA TGTGCCAGCAGCTTCCCCGGCAGGCGGGACACCGGGGAGCTGTTTTTT. It codes for CASSFPGRRDTGELFF.

The V call is TRBV6-5, the J call TRBJ2-7, with 7 bases aligning to TRBD2. Germline CDR1 MNHEY, CDR2 SVGAGI. The V and J ends lost 7 bases and 0 bases, in that order; junction bases with no gene match: 9. The CDR3 covers 15 residues. The CDR3 DNA is TGTGCCAGCAAAGGGAGGGATTCTAGCTCCTACGAGCAGTACTTC. This codes for CASKGRDSSSYEQYF.

This sequence joins TRBV3-1 (or the pseudogene TRBV3-2) and TRBJ2-7; 13 bases align to TRBD2. Germline V gene data show CDR1 as LGHDT and CDR2 as YNNKEL (reference sequence). The CDR3 is 17 amino acids. J lost 5 bases, V lost 1 base, and 8 bases had no gene match. The CDR3 here is CASSQGTGLAGRNEQYF. The CDR3 coding sequence is TGTGCCAGCAGCCAAGGTACGGGACTAGCGGGAAGGAACGAGCAGTACTTC.

The genes are TRBV12-3 or TRBV12-4 and TRBJ1-1; tentative D call: TRBD1 (6 bases). The CDR3 consists of 13 residues. The V end was cut by 6 bases, the J end by 3 bases, with 11 bases between. This CDR3 is CASRVQGYTEAFF. The CDR3 DNA reads TGTGCCAGCAGAGTTCAGGGGTACACTGAAGCTTTCTTT.

The chain is built from TRBV7-9 and TRBJ2-1; TRBD2 matches 9 bases. This CDR3 has 18 amino acids. The V and J ends lost 2 bases and 9 bases, in that order; junction bases with no gene match: 17. CDR1 is SEHNR, CDR2 FQNEAQ, per germline (reference sequence). Written as DNA, the CDR3 is TGTGCCAGCAGCTTACAGGCTTCCGGCGGGGGGGCCTGGGGTGAGCAGTTCTTC. Translating it yields CASSLQASGGGAWGEQFF. Complete variable domain (other parts from reference TRBV7-9 and TRBJ2-1): DTGVSQNPRHKITKRGQNVTFRCDPISEHNRLYWYRQTLGQGPEFLTYFQNEAQLEKSRLLSDRFSAERPKGSFSTLEIQRTEQGDSAMYLCASSLQASGGGAWGEQFFGPGTRLTVL.

The chain joins TRBV5-1 to TRBJ1-4; 8 positions match TRBD1. Germline V lookup: CDR1 SGHRS, CDR2 YFSETQ. V lost 3 bases to trimming and J lost 5 bases; unmatched junction nucleotides: 6. The CDR3 extends over 15 amino acids. CDR3 protein: CASSWGTGSNEKLFF. DNA for the CDR3: TGCGCCAGCAGCTGGGGGACAGGCTCAAATGAAAAACTGTTTTTT.

The J gene is TRBJ2-7, the V gene TRBV11-1; D is uncertain. CDR3 size: 13 residues. Germline CDR1 and CDR2: SGHAT and FQDESV (reference sequence). Between the trimmed V and J ends, which lost 1 base and 4 bases, there was a span of 8 bases. The CDR3 sequence: CASSLGHQYEQYF. The CDR3 nucleotides read TGTGCCAGCAGCTTAGGGCATCAGTACGAGCAGTACTTC.

This clone was seen more than once but under ten times. V usage is TRBV5-1 and J usage is TRBJ1-1, with TRBD1 as a possible D gene (6 bases). This CDR3 spans 14 amino acids. CDR1 is SGHRS and CDR2 is YFSETQ in the germline V gene. With 4 bases removed from V and 11 bases from J, the gap between germline ends came to 21 bases. This chain's CDR3 is CASSRGEKGVGAFF. Written as DNA, the CDR3 is TGCGCCAGCAGCCGAGGAGAGAAGGGGGTTGGGGCTTTCTTT.

The chain recombines TRBV5-8 with TRBJ2-7, with TRBD2 identical over 7 bases. Germline loops: CDR1 SGHTS, CDR2 YDEGEE. V shed 0 bases and J 2 bases; nucleotides not matched to a gene: 5. CDR3 length equals 15 residues. The CDR3 here is CASSLGQGLTYEQYF. CDR3 in DNA: TGTGCCAGCAGCTTGGGGCAGGGACTAACCTACGAGCAGTACTTC.

This clone was observed a few times. The V call is TRBV2, the J call TRBJ1-5; 8 nucleotides match TRBD1. The CDR3 is made up of 14 amino acids. V lost 8 bases, J lost 3 bases, and 6 bases stayed unmatched. CDR1 SNHLY and CDR2 FYNNEI come from the germline V gene. The CDR3 DNA follows: TGTGCCAGCGGCCCACAGGGGGTCAATCAGCCCCAGCATTTT. Translation gives CASGPQGVNQPQHF.

The chain couples TRBV9 to TRBJ2-1; TRBD2 agrees at 8 bases. Trimming took 0 bases from V and 4 from J; bases not matched to a gene: 6. In germline, CDR1 is SGDLS, CDR2 YYNGEE. CDR3 length: 16 residues. This CDR3 reads CASSVEQRGLYNEQFF. The DNA for the CDR3 is TGTGCCAGCAGCGTAGAGCAGCGGGGGCTTTACAATGAGCAGTTCTTC.

CDR3 amino acids: CASRPGQSYEQYF. CDR3 in DNA: TGTGCCAGCAGACCGGGACAGTCCTACGAGCAGTACTTC. The chain is built from TRBV11-3 and TRBJ2-7; TRBD1 matches 7 bases. Germline V gene sequence: CDR1 SGHNT, CDR2 YENEEA. The CDR3 totals 13 residues. V lost 6 bases, J lost 1 base, and 3 bases stayed unmatched.

The CDR3, as DNA: TGTGCCAGTCGTTCGGAGTCTGTGAACACCGGGGAGCTGTTTTTT. Its translation: CASRSESVNTGELFF. The chain recombines TRBV19 with TRBJ2-2; no reliable D call. The CDR3 loop spans 15 amino acids. The germline V gene has CDR1 LNHDA and CDR2 SQIVND (reference sequence). Between the trimmed V and J ends, which lost 8 bases and 1 base, there was a span of 14 bases. The variable domain in full, with the rest retrieved from reference TRBV19 and TRBJ2-2, is DGGITQSPKYLFRKEGQNVTLSCEQNLNHDAMYWYRQDPGQGLRLIYYSQIVNDFQKGDIAEGYSVSREKKESFPLTVTSAQKNPTAFYLCASRSESVNTGELFFGEGSRLTVL.

The chain employs TRBV5-6 and TRBJ1-2; TRBD1 is a possible D gene (6 bases). The V end was cut by 0 bases, the J end by 11 bases, with 8 bases between. The CDR3 totals 11 residues. Germline V gene sequence: CDR1 SGHDT, CDR2 YYEEEE. The CDR3 bases are TGTGCCAGCAGCTTGGAGCAGGGGTACACCTTC. It codes for CASSLEQGYTF.

This CDR3 is CASGQGVQNIQYF. In DNA, the CDR3 is TGTGCCAGCGGACAGGGTGTCCAAAACATTCAGTACTTC. The chain links TRBV12-3 or TRBV12-4 to TRBJ2-4; 8 bases are shared with TRBD1. Trimming took 8 bases from V and 5 from J; bases not matched to a gene: 5. The CDR3 is 13 amino acids.

The rearrangement joins TRBV4-2 to TRBJ2-3; TRBD2 aligns across 7 bases. V lost 0 bases to trimming and J lost 0 bases; unmatched junction nucleotides: 12. CDR3 length equals 19 residues. The germline gives CDR1 LGHNA, CDR2 YNFKEQ. The CDR3 region has the DNA TGTGCCAGCAGCCAAGATACACCAGAGACTAGCCCAAGCACAGATACGCAGTATTTT. The encoded protein is CASSQDTPETSPSTDTQYF.

With respect to this clone: Other DNA variants within this sample encode the same CDR3. J is TRBJ1-1 and V is TRBV6-5; D may be TRBD1 (6 bases). The CDR3 has 14 amino acids. The V gene lost 5 bases and the J gene lost 0 bases, with 10 bases spanning the gap. The V gene's germline CDR1 is MNHEY and CDR2 SVGAGI. Here the CDR3 reads CASSTGQLNTEAFF. In DNA form, the CDR3 reads TGTGCCAGCAGTACAGGACAGCTGAACACTGAAGCTTTCTTT.

This clone appeared once. The genes are TRBV7-2 and TRBJ1-1, with 8 bases fitting TRBD1. Trimming took 5 bases from V and 5 from J; bases not matched to a gene: 10. The CDR3 runs 15 residues. Germline V CDR1 and CDR2: SGHTA, FQGNSA. The CDR3 DNA reads as TGTGCCAGCAGCACACGTACAGGGGGGGGAACTGAAGCTTTCTTT. Its protein product is CASSTRTGGGTEAFF.

V usage is TRBV11-2 and J usage is TRBJ2-7; possibly TRBD2 for D (5 bases). The V and J ends lost 1 base and 3 bases respectively, with 13 bases between them. From germline, CDR1 is SGHAT and CDR2 FQNNGV. The CDR3 extends over 15 amino acids. The CDR3, as DNA: TGTGCCAGCAGCTTAGGATCGGGATCTGTCTACGAGCAGTACTTC. It specifies CASSLGSGSVYEQYF.

The chain has TRBV7-9 and TRBJ2-6; D uncertain. The CDR3 is 17 amino acids. The germline V and J ends were trimmed by 0 bases and 0 bases, with 9 bases remaining between them. CDR1 and CDR2 from the germline V gene are SEHNR and FQNEAQ (reference sequence). The CDR3 sequence: CASSLAQLISGANVLTF. The CDR3, as DNA: TGTGCCAGCAGCTTAGCGCAACTAATCTCTGGGGCCAACGTCCTGACTTTC.

J is TRBJ2-7 and V is TRBV7-8, with TRBD2 as a possible D gene (6 bases). V was shortened by 4 bases and J by 9 bases, with 19 bases between the two germline ends. This CDR3 spans 14 amino acids. Per the germline V gene, CDR1 is SGHVS and CDR2 is FQNEAQ. The CDR3 DNA follows: TGTGCCAGCAGCTCAAAGCTATTAGCCGGGGGGCAGTACTTC. Its protein product is CASSSKLLAGGQYF.

There are a few counts of this clone. This chain connects TRBV6-6 to TRBJ1-2; D is undetermined. The V end was cut by 4 bases, the J end by 6 bases, with 12 bases between. Germline V gene data show CDR1 as MNHNY and CDR2 as SVGAGI (reference sequence). The CDR3 is 13 amino acids. The DNA of the CDR3 is TGTGCCAGCAGTTCATTGGTTCAGAATGGCTACACCTTC. This translates into CASSSLVQNGYTF.

This clone has only one observation. This sequence joins TRBV5-8 and TRBJ2-7, with D tentatively TRBD2 (7 bases). Germline CDR1 SGHTS, CDR2 YDEGEE. V gave up 4 bases and J gave up 2 bases, with 19 bases separating them. The CDR3 is 16 amino acids. CDR3 in DNA: TGTGCCAGCAGCATCGGGGCCCGGGGGGCCCCCTACGAGCAGTACTTC. Translating it yields CASSIGARGAPYEQYF. The full variable domain, completed using reference TRBV5-8 and TRBJ2-7, is EAGVTQSPTHLIKTRGQQATLRCSPISGHTSVYWYQQALGLGLQFLLWYDEGEERNRGNFPPRFSGRQFPNYSSELNVNALELEDSALYLCASSIGARGAPYEQYFGPGTRLTVT.

This chain connects TRBV4-3 to TRBJ1-1; 7 bases agree with TRBD1. The CDR3 extends over 15 amino acids. Germline values: CDR1 LGHNA, CDR2 YSLEER. V dropped 0 bases and J dropped 6; count of bases not matched to a gene: 7. The CDR3 spells CASSQDGQGGSEAFF. For the CDR3, the DNA is TGCGCCAGCAGCCAAGATGGCCAGGGGGGATCTGAAGCTTTCTTT.